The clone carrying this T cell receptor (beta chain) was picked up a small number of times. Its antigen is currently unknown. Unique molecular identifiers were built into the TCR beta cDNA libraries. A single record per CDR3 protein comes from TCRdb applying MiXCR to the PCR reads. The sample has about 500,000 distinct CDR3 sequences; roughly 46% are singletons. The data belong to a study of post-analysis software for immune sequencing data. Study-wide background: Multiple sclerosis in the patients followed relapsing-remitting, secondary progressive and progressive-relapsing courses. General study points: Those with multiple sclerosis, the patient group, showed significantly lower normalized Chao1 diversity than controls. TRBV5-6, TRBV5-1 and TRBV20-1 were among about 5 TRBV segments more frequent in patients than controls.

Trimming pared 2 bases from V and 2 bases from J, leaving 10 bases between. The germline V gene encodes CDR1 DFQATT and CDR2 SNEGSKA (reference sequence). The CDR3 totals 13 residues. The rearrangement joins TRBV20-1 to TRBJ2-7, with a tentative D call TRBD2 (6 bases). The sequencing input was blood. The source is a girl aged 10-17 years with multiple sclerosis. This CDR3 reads CSARRGGTYEQYF. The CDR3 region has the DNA TGCAGTGCTAGACGGGGCGGGACCTACGAGCAGTACTTC.